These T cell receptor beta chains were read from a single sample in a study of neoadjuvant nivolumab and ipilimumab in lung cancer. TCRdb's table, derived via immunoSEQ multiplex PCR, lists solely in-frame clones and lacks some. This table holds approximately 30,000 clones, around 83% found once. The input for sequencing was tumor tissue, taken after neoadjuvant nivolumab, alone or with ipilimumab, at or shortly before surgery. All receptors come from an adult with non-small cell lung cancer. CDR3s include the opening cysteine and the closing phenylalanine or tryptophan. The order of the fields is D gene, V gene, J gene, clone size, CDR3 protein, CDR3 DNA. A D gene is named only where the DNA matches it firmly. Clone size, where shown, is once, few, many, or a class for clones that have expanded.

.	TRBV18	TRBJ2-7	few	CASSGSSYEQYF	TGTGCCAGCTCAGGGAGCTCCTACGAGCAGTACTTC
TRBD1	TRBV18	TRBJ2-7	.	CASSPGQVPYEQYF	TGTGCCAGCTCACCAGGACAGGTCCCCTACGAGCAGTACTTC
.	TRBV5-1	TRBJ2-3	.	CASSLVPASGDTQYF	TGCGCCAGCAGCTTGGTCCCTGCGTCTGGAGATACGCAGTATTTT
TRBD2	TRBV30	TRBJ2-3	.	CAWRGLLYTDTQYF	TGTGCCTGGAGGGGACTACTCTACACAGATACGCAGTATTTT
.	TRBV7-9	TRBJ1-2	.	CASSQDTLYGYTF	TGTGCCAGCAGCCAAGATACTCTCTATGGCTACACCTTC
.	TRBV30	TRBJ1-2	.	CAWSVQPTGRNYGYTF	TGTGCCTGGAGTGTACAGCCCACAGGGAGGAATTATGGCTACACCTTC
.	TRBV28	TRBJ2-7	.	CASSREVYEQYF	TGTGCCAGTAGCAGGGAGGTCTACGAGCAGTACTTC
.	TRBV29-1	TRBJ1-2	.	CSVESGKSGYTF	TGCAGCGTTGAATCTGGGAAGAGTGGCTACACCTTC
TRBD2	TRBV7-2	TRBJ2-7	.	CASSLQLAGAPEQYF	TGTGCCAGCAGCCTCCAACTAGCGGGGGCTCCAGAGCAGTACTTC
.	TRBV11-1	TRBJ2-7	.	CASSLGDFDYEQYF	TGTGCCAGCAGCTTAGGAGATTTCGACTACGAGCAGTACTTC
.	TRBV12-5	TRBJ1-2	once	CASGLAKQYGYTF	TGTGCTAGTGGTTTGGCGAAACAGTATGGCTACACCTTC
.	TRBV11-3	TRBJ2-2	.	CASKGTRNTGELFF	TGTGCCAGCAAGGGAACTAGGAACACCGGGGAGCTGTTTTTT
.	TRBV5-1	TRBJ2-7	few	CASRVEAYEQYF	TGCGCCAGCAGGGTGGAAGCCTACGAGCAGTACTTC
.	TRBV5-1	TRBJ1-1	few	CASSPRQSNTEAFF	TGCGCCAGCAGCCCCCGACAGTCGAACACTGAAGCTTTCTTT
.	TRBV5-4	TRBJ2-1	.	CASSLSGSYNEQFF	TGTGCCAGCAGCTTATCTGGTTCCTACAATGAGCAGTTCTTC
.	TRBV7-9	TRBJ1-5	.	CASSLVSPSGNQPQHF	TGTGCCAGCAGCTTGGTATCCCCCTCGGGCAATCAGCCCCAGCATTTT
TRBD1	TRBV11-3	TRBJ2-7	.	CASSFQDRGYEQYF	TGTGCCAGCAGCTTCCAGGACAGGGGGTACGAGCAGTACTTC
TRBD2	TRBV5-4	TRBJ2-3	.	CASSLYAGGASTDTQYF	TGTGCCAGCAGCTTGTATGCGGGAGGGGCTAGCACAGATACGCAGTATTTT
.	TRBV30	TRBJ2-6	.	CAWGGIGANVLTF	TGTGCCTGGGGGGGCATTGGGGCCAACGTCCTGACTTTC
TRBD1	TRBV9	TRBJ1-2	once	CASSVDTGAYGYTF	TGTGCCAGCAGCGTAGATACAGGGGCTTATGGCTACACCTTC
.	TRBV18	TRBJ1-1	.	CASSPQTGFNTDEAFF	TGTGCCAGCTCACCACAGACCGGGTTCAATACGGATGAAGCTTTCTTT
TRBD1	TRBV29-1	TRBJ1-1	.	CSVTLDRGNTEAFF	TGCAGCGTTACCCTAGACAGGGGCAACACTGAAGCTTTCTTT
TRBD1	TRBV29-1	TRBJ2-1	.	CSVEGGSGTGIYNEQFF	TGCAGCGTTGAAGGGGGTTCCGGGACAGGGATTTACAATGAGCAGTTCTTC
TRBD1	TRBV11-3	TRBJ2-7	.	CASSLGDRGGEQYF	TGTGCCAGCAGCTTGGGGGACAGGGGAGGCGAGCAGTACTTC
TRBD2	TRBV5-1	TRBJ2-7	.	CASSFQGLAGGPYEQYF	TGCGCCAGCAGCTTTCAAGGACTAGCGGGAGGACCCTACGAGCAGTACTTC
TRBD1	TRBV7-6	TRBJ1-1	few	CASSAPGQWNTEAFF	TGTGCCAGCAGCGCTCCGGGACAGTGGAACACTGAAGCTTTCTTT
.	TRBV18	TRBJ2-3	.	CASSPFRSDTQYF	TGTGCCAGCTCACCATTTCGCTCAGATACGCAGTATTTT
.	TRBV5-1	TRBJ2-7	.	CASSLVGEPLGEQYF	TGCGCCAGCAGCTTGGTTGGGGAGCCTTTGGGAGAGCAGTACTTC
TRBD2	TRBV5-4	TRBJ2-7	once	CASSGTSGSYEQYF	TGTGCCAGCAGCGGTACTAGCGGGAGTTACGAGCAGTACTTC
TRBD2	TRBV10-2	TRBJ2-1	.	CASSEPGTSGRADEEFF	TGCGCCAGCAGTGAGCCTGGGACTAGCGGGAGGGCCGATGAGGAGTTCTTC
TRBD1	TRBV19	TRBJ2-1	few	CASTPGGTGGNEQFF	TGTGCCAGTACCCCTGGGGGGACAGGGGGCAATGAGCAGTTCTTC
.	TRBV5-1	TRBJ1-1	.	CASSISSGTSLEAFF	TGCGCCAGCAGCATATCGTCCGGGACAAGCCTAGAAGCTTTCTTT
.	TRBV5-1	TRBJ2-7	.	CASSVSWGSPYEQYF	TGCGCCAGCAGCGTATCGTGGGGCAGTCCCTACGAGCAGTACTTC